Following are 27 T cell receptor beta chains from one sample sequenced in a study of identical twins. Each CDR3 protein gets one entry after TCRdb re-called the 5' RACE reads with MiXCR. The sample yields about 700,000 distinct CDR3 sequences, approximately 9% seen once. These data were likewise used in another study, on yellow fever vaccine responses in identical twins.

The specimen was PBMCs. These receptors originate from a young woman in good health.

This clonotype was counted between two and nine times. This chain joins TRBV5-1 and TRBJ2-7; D remains unclear. Germline V lookup: CDR1 SGHRS, CDR2 YFSETQ. The CDR3 length is 15 residues. Trimming removed 0 bases at V and 0 bases at J, with 10 bases between. The chain's CDR3 is CASSLAPYLSYEQYF. In DNA, the CDR3 is TGCGCCAGCAGCTTGGCCCCCTACCTCTCCTACGAGCAGTACTTC. The variable domain in full, completed from reference TRBV5-1 and TRBJ2-7, reads KAGVTQTPRYLIKTRGQQVTLSCSPISGHRSVSWYQQTPGQGLQFLFEYFSETQRNKGNFPGRFSGRQFSNSRSEMNVSTLELGDSALYLCASSLAPYLSYEQYFGPGTRLTVT.

This clonotype was seen a few times. This sequence joins TRBV11-2 and TRBJ2-2; 7 bases fit TRBD2. From germline, CDR1 is SGHAT and CDR2 FQNNGV. J lost 3 bases, V lost 1 base, and 5 bases had no gene match. The CDR3 extends over 16 amino acids. The CDR3 bases are TGTGCCAGCAGCTTAGCCCCTAGCGGTTACACCGGGGAGCTGTTTTTT. Amino acid sequence: CASSLAPSGYTGELFF.

This clonotype was counted only a few times. V is TRBV28 and J is TRBJ1-1; possible D gene TRBD1, 6 bases. Per germline, CDR1 MDHEN and CDR2 SYDVKM. The CDR3 loop spans 13 amino acids. Trimming removed 5 bases at V and 7 bases at J, with 14 bases between. The chain's CDR3 is CASSIRRGGEAFF. Here the CDR3 DNA reads TGTGCCAGCAGTATAAGACGAGGGGGTGAAGCTTTCTTT.

In its sample, this clonotype was seen a few times. Relative to the germline gene, one junction end is altered; a read error may explain this. The chain combines TRBV12-3 or TRBV12-4 with TRBJ1-1, with D tentatively TRBD1 (5 bases). The CDR3 contains 14 residues. The CDR3 DNA reads TGTGCCAGCAGTCCCTGGGGGGGGAACACTGAAGCTTACTTT. It yields the protein CASSPWGGNTEAYF.

The sample holds a few counts of this clonotype. DNA for the CDR3: TGTGCCAGCAGCTTCAAGACAGGGGGCCAGGAGACCCAGTACTTC. Protein: CASSFKTGGQETQYF. This chain connects TRBV5-5 to TRBJ2-5; 10 bases map to TRBD1. This CDR3 has 15 amino acids. V was clipped by 2 bases and J by 5 bases; unmatched bases: 6. CDR1 is SGHKS, CDR2 YYEKEE, per germline (reference sequence).

DNA for the CDR3: TGTGCCAGCAGCCAGTTCCGGGACCGTCTGCTGGATGAGCAGTTCTTC. It yields the protein CASSQFRDRLLDEQFF. This sequence joins TRBV14 and TRBJ2-1; D tentatively fits TRBD1 or TRBD2 (5 bases each). The ends were cut back, 3 bases at V and 8 bases at J, with 20 bases in the middle. CDR3 length: 16 residues. CDR1 is SGHDN, CDR2 FVKESK, per germline.

In this sample, this clonotype turned up a few times. The gene calls are TRBV2 and TRBJ2-1; 10 positions match TRBD1. This CDR3 region has 15 residues. Germline CDR1 and CDR2: SNHLY and FYNNEI. Losses at the gene ends were 1 base for V and 9 bases for J; bases not matched to a gene: 6. Here the CDR3 DNA reads TGTGCCAGCAGTGAAGGGGGACAGGGGATCACTGAGCAGTTCTTC. Protein sequence: CASSEGGQGITEQFF.

This clonotype was seen at least ten times. The genes are TRBV27 and TRBJ2-7; TRBD1 matches 9 bases. CDR1 is MNHEY and CDR2 is SMNVEV in the germline V gene (reference sequence). CDR3 size: 14 residues. V lost 5 bases, J lost 3 bases, and 5 bases stayed unmatched. CDR3 region: CASSPGTGIYEQYF. CDR3 nucleotide sequence: TGTGCCAGCAGTCCCGGGACAGGGATCTACGAGCAGTACTTC.

The chain carries TRBV6-5 and TRBJ2-7; 11 bases are a match to TRBD1. The ends lost 2 bases at V and 5 bases at J; junction bases unmatched: 5. The CDR3 length is 15 residues. Germline loops: CDR1 MNHEY, CDR2 SVGAGI. CDR3: CASSYIGQGAHEQYF. Written as DNA, the CDR3 is TGTGCCAGCAGTTACATAGGACAGGGGGCCCACGAGCAGTACTTC.

This clonotype has ten or more counts. The J gene is TRBJ2-2, the V gene TRBV11-2; TRBD2 matches at 9 bases. The CDR3 sequence is 19 residues long. Germline V gives CDR1 SGHAT, CDR2 FQNNGV. Trimming removed 3 bases from V and 1 base from J; junction bases left unmatched: 12. This chain's CDR3 is CASSFMASGALVNTGELFF. The CDR3 nucleotides are TGTGCCAGCAGCTTCATGGCTAGCGGGGCCCTCGTGAACACCGGGGAGCTGTTTTTT.

This clonotype was picked up many times. The V call is TRBV6-1, the J call TRBJ2-6; D is ambiguous. Germline CDR1 reads MNHNS; CDR2 reads SASEGT. Deletions cut 6 bases from V and 0 bases from J, with 12 bases between. CDR3 length equals 16 residues. This CDR3 reads CASRMDGSSGANVLTF. The CDR3 DNA reads TGTGCCAGCAGGATGGACGGAAGCTCTGGGGCCAACGTCCTGACTTTC.

Only a few counts were recorded for this clonotype. V usage is TRBV14 and J usage is TRBJ2-5; the D gene is possibly TRBD2 (6 bases). The V end was cut by 1 base, the J end by 5 bases, with 14 bases between. The CDR3 consists of 15 residues. In germline, CDR1 is SGHDN, CDR2 FVKESK. The CDR3 sequence is CASSQVLAGFETQYF. CDR3 in DNA: TGTGCCAGCAGCCAAGTCCTTGCGGGATTTGAGACCCAGTACTTC. Full variable domain (missing parts from reference TRBV14 and TRBJ2-5): EAGVTQFPSHSVIEKGQTVTLRCDPISGHDNLYWYRRVMGKEIKFLLHFVKESKQDESGMPNNRFLAERTGGTYSTLKVQPAELEDSGVYFCASSQVLAGFETQYFGPGTRLLVL.

The V gene is TRBV10-3, the J gene TRBJ2-7, with 14 nucleotides matching TRBD2. Germline assignment: CDR1 ENHRY and CDR2 SYGVKD. This CDR3 region has 17 residues. Trimming removed 3 bases from V and 3 bases from J; junction bases left unmatched: 7. CDR3 residues: CAISDLGLAGDHYEQYF. The CDR3 nucleotides read TGTGCCATCAGTGATTTGGGACTAGCGGGAGATCACTACGAGCAGTACTTC.

This clonotype was observed many times. The chain couples TRBV12-3 or TRBV12-4 to TRBJ2-2; 10 nucleotides match TRBD1. J was trimmed by 4 bases and V by 7 bases; bases with no gene match: 6. This CDR3 has 15 amino acids. The CDR3 nucleotides are TGTGCCAGCAACAGACGGACAGGGGGCACCGGGGAGCTGTTTTTT. It translates to CASNRRTGGTGELFF.

The chain uses TRBV28 and TRBJ2-7; the D gene is possibly TRBD1 (6 bases). This CDR3 is 13 amino acids long. CDR1 MDHEN and CDR2 SYDVKM come from the germline V gene. V shed 6 bases and J shed 3 bases, with 12 bases lying between them. The CDR3 coding sequence is TGTGCCAGCAGGCCCGGGACAAACTACGAGCAGTACTTC. This codes for CASRPGTNYEQYF.

This clonotype has more than one count but fewer than ten. The chain is built from TRBV6-5 and TRBJ1-5, with D maybe TRBD1 (6 bases). Deletions cut 1 base from V and 6 bases from J, with 13 bases between. CDR1 is MNHEY, CDR2 SVGAGI, per germline. This CDR3 has 15 amino acids. CDR3 sequence: CASSYYGGAGQPQHF. The CDR3 region has the DNA TGTGCCAGCAGTTACTATGGGGGCGCGGGTCAGCCCCAGCATTTT.

The J gene is TRBJ2-7, the V gene TRBV28, with 10 positions matching TRBD2. CDR1 MDHEN and CDR2 SYDVKM come from the germline V gene. The CDR3 covers 17 residues. V gave up 3 bases and J gave up 1 base; unmatched junction bases: 9. DNA of the CDR3: TGTGCCAGCAGTTTGGGTCTAGCGGGAGTTCGATCCTACGAGCAGTACTTC. This codes for CASSLGLAGVRSYEQYF.

This clonotype showed up just a few times. A much larger clone lies a single base off, so this may be a read error. The chain carries TRBV27 and TRBJ2-3; maybe TRBD2 (5 bases). Germline CDR1 MNHEY, CDR2 SMNVEV (reference sequence). The CDR3 loop spans 12 amino acids. Trimming took off 5 bases at V and 7 bases at J, with 10 bases between the two ends. The CDR3 DNA is TGTGCCAGCAGTCCCCGGGGATATACGCAGTATTTT. This sequence encodes CASSPRGYTQYF.

At least ten counts were recorded for this clonotype. The chain couples TRBV20-1 to TRBJ2-1, with D unclear. Trimming stripped 5 bases from V and 2 bases from J, with 7 bases between. This CDR3 region has 12 residues. CDR1 and CDR2 from the germline V gene are DFQATT and SNEGSKA (reference sequence). CDR3 sequence (DNA): TGCAGTGCTGGCCGGACCTACAATGAGCAGTTCTTC. It is translated as CSAGRTYNEQFF.

This clonotype was picked up many times. V and J are TRBV12-3 or TRBV12-4 and TRBJ2-7; 7 bases align to TRBD2. The junction had 8 bases not matched to a gene; V was cut back by 5 bases and J by 1 base. CDR3 length: 15 residues. CDR3 sequence reads: CASSSGLVVSYEQYF. In DNA form, the CDR3 reads TGTGCCAGCAGTAGCGGACTAGTAGTGTCCTACGAGCAGTACTTC.

This clonotype was picked up a small number of times. The V call is TRBV7-8, the J call TRBJ2-2, with 9 bases identical to TRBD2. The V and J ends lost 3 bases and 6 bases, in that order; junction bases with no gene match: 5. CDR3 length: 15 amino acids. Germline loops: CDR1 SGHVS, CDR2 FQNEAQ. The CDR3 sequence is CASSFSGSNAGELFF. As DNA, the CDR3 is TGTGCCAGCAGCTTTAGCGGGAGTAACGCCGGGGAGCTGTTTTTT.

This clonotype has ten or more counts. The chain is built from TRBV6-6 and TRBJ1-6; 7 bases are a match to TRBD1. Germline V gene data show CDR1 as MNHNY and CDR2 as SVGAGI (reference sequence). V lost 6 bases, J lost 16 bases, and 12 bases stayed unmatched. The CDR3 totals 13 residues. The DNA for the CDR3 is TGTGCCAGCAGCTCCGGGACAGTCCTTAGTCTCCACTTT. Its translation is CASSSGTVLSLHF.

V usage is TRBV7-6 and J usage is TRBJ2-7; 7 positions match TRBD1. The CDR3 sequence is 15 residues long. Germline CDR1 reads SGHVS; CDR2 reads FNYEAQ. Unmatched junction bases numbered 9, after V lost 4 bases and J lost 3 bases. The CDR3 coding sequence is TGTGCCAGCAGCTCCAAACGGGACAGAGTCTACGAGCAGTACTTC. Translation: CASSSKRDRVYEQYF.

The chain employs TRBV10-3 and TRBJ2-3; 9 nucleotides match TRBD1. The germline V gene encodes CDR1 ENHRY and CDR2 SYGVKD. The CDR3 has 16 residues. V lost 2 bases and J lost 5; bases outside the gene matches: 8. The CDR3 region is CAISETNRGLRDTQYF. The CDR3, as DNA: TGTGCCATCAGTGAGACAAACAGGGGGCTGAGAGATACGCAGTATTTT.

The chain combines TRBV28 with TRBJ1-6; D unclear. V was cut by 5 bases and J by 4 bases, with 9 bases left in between. CDR1 and CDR2 from the germline V gene are MDHEN and SYDVKM. The CDR3 has 14 residues. CDR3 nucleotide sequence: TGTGCCAGCAGTCTAACCTCATATAATTCACCCCTCCACTTT. Residues: CASSLTSYNSPLHF.

This clonotype was found a few times. A much larger clone lies a single base off, so this may be a read error. The rearrangement links TRBV6-1 to TRBJ2-2, with 7 bases that match TRBD1. Trimming cost V 6 bases and J 5 bases; bases outside gene matches: 3. Germline V gene lookup returns CDR1 MNHNS and CDR2 SASEGT. This CDR3 region has 13 residues. CDR3 coding DNA: TGTGCCAGCAGGATACAGGGGACCGGGGAGCTGTTTTTT. Its translation: CASRIQGTGELFF.

This clonotype came up many times. The chain uses TRBV5-1 and TRBJ2-1; 12 bases are shared with TRBD2. From germline, CDR1 is SGHRS and CDR2 YFSETQ. Losses at the gene ends were 3 bases for V and 6 bases for J; bases not matched to a gene: 13. The CDR3 contains 18 residues. In DNA form, the CDR3 reads TGCGCCAGCAGCTCACCCCTAGCGGGGGGGCGTTCTGGCAATGAGCAGTTCTTC. This gives the protein CASSSPLAGGRSGNEQFF.